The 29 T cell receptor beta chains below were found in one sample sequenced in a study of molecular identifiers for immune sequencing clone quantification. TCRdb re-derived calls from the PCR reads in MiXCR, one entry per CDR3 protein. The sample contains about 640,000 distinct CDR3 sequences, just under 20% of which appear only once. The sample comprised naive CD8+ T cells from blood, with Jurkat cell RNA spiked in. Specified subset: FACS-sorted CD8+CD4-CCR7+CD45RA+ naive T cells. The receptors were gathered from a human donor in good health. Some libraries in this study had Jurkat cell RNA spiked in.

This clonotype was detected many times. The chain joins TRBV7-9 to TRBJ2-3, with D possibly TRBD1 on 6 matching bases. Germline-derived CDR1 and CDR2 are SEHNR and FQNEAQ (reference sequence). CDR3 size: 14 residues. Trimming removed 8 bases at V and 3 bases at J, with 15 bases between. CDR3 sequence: CASQGGLTTDTQYF. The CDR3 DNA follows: TGTGCCAGCCAAGGGGGTTTGACGACAGATACGCAGTATTTT. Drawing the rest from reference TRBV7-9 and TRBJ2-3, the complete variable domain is DTGVSQNPRHKITKRGQNVTFRCDPISEHNRLYWYRQTLGQGPEFLTYFQNEAQLEKSRLLSDRFSAERPKGSFSTLEIQRTEQGDSAMYLCASQGGLTTDTQYFGPGTRLTVL.

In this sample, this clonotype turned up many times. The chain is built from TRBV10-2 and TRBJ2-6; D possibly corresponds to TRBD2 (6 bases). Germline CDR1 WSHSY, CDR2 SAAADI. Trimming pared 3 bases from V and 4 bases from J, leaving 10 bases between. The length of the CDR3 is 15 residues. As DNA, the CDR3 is TGCGCCAGCAGTGATCGGGGGACGGGGGCCAACGTCCTGACTTTC. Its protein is CASSDRGTGANVLTF.

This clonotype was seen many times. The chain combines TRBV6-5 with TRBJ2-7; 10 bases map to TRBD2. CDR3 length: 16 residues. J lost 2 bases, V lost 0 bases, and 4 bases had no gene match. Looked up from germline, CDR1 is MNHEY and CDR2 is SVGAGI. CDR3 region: CASSYSTSGVAYEQYF. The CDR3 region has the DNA TGTGCCAGCAGTTACTCTACTAGCGGGGTTGCCTACGAGCAGTACTTC.

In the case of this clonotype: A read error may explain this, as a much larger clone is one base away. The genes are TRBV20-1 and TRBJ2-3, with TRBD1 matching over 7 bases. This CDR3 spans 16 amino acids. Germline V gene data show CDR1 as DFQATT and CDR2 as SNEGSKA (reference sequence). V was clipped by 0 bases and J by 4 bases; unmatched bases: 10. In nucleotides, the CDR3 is TGCAGTGCTAGAGACCCGACAGGGTCCAGCTCAGATACGCAGTATTTT. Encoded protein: CSARDPTGSSSDTQYF.

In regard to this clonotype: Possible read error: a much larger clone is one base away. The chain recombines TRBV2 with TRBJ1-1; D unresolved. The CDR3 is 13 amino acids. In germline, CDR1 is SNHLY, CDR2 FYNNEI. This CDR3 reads CAGSEWRNTEAFF. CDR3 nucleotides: TGTGCCGGCAGTGAGTGGAGAAACACTGAAGCTTTCTTT.

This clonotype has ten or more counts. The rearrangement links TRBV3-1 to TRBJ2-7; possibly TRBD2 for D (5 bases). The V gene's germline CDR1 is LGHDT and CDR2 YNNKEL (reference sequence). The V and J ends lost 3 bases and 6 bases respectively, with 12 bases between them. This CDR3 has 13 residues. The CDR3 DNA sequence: TGTGCCAGCAGCCACGGACTTGGTCGCGAGCAGTACTTC. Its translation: CASSHGLGREQYF.

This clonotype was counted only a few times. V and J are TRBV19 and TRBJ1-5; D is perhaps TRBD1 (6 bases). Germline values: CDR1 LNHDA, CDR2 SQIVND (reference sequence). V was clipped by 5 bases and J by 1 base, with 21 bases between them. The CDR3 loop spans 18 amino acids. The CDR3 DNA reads TGTGCCAGTAGTTTCGCCCGGGGGCAGGGGCCGAGCAATCAGCCCCAGCATTTT. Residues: CASSFARGQGPSNQPQHF.

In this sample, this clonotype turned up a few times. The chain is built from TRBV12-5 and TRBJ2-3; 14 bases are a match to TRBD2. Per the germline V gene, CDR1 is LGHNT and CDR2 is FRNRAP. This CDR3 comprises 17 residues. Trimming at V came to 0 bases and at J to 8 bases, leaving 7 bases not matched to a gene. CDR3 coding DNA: TGTGCTAGTGGTTTGGTACCGGGACTAGCGGGAGATGTTACGCAGTATTTT. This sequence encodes CASGLVPGLAGDVTQYF.

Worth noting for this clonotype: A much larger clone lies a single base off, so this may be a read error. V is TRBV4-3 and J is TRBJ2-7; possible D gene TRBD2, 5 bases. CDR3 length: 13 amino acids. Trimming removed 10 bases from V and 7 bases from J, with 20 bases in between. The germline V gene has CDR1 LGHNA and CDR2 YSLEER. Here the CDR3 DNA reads TGCGCCATCTCGAGAGTCAGAGGGTCTGAGCAGTACTTC. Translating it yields CAISRVRGSEQYF.

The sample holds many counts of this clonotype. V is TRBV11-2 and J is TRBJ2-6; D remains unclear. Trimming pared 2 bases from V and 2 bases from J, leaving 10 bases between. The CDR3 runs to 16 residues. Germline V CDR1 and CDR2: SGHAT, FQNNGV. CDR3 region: CASSLWAGAGANVLTF. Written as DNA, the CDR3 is TGTGCCAGCAGCTTATGGGCTGGGGCTGGGGCCAACGTCCTGACTTTC.

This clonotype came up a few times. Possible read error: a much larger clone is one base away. The CDR3 DNA reads as TGCAGCGCCCTGGTTGGAGGGCCTGGAGACACCATATATTTT. Protein sequence: CSALVGGPGDTIYF. The rearrangement links TRBV29-1 to TRBJ1-3; the D is unclear. Germline-derived CDR1 and CDR2 are SQVTM and ANQGSEA. This CDR3 region has 14 residues.

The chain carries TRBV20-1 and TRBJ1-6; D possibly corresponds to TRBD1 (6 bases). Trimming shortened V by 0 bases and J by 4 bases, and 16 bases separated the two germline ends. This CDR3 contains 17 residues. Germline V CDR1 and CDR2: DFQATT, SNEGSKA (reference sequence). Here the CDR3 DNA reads TGCAGTGCTAGAGATGCGGACAGAACTTTGTATAATTCACCCCTCCACTTT. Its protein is CSARDADRTLYNSPLHF.

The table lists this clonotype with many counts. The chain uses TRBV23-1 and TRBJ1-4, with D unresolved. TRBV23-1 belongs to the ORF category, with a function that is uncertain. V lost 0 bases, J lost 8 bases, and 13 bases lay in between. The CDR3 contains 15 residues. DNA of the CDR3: TGCGCCAGCAGTCAATCGAGCAGTCGAGAAGAAAAACTGTTTTTT. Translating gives CASSQSSSREEKLFF.

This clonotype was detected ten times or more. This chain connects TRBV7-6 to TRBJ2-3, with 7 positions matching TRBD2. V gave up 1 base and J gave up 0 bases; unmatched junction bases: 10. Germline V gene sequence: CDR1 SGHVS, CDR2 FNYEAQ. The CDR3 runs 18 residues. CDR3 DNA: TGTGCCAGCAGCTTAGACGAGAGCGGGACTCCTAGCACAGATACGCAGTATTTT. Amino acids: CASSLDESGTPSTDTQYF.

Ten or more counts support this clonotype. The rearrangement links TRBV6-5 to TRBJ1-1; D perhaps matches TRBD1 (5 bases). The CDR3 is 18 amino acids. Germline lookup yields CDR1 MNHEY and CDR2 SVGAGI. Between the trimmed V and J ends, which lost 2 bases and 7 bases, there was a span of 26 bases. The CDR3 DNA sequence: TGTGCCAGCAGTTACCCGATTCGCGGGTTGGGGCAGGCGGTTGAAGCTTTCTTT. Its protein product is CASSYPIRGLGQAVEAFF.

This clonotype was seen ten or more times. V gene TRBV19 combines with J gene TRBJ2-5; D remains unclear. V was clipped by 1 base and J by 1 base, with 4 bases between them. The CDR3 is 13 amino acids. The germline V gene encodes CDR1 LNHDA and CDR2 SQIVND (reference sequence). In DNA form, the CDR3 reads TGTGCCAGTAGTATAGGATCCCAAGAGACCCAGTACTTC. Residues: CASSIGSQETQYF.

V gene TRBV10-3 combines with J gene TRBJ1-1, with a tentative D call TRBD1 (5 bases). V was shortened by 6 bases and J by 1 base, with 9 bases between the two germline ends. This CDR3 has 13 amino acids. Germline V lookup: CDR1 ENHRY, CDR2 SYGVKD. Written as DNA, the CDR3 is TGTGCCATCAGCTGGACATCGAACACTGAAGCTTTCTTT. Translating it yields CAISWTSNTEAFF.

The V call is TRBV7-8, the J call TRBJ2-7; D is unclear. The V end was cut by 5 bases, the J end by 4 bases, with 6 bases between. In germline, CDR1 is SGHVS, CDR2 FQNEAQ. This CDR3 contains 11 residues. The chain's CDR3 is CASSLQYEQYF. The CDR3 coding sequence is TGTGCCAGCAGCCTACAATACGAGCAGTACTTC. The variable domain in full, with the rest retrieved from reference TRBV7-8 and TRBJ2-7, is GAGVSQSPRYKVAKRGQDVALRCDPISGHVSLFWYQQALGQGPEFLTYFQNEAQLDKSGLPSDRFFAERPEGSVSTLKIQRTQQEDSAVYLCASSLQYEQYFGPGTRLTVT.

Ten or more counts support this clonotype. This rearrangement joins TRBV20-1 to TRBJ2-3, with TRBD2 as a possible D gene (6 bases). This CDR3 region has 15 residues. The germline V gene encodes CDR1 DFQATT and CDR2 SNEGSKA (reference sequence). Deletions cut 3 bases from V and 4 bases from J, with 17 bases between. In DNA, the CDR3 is TGCAGTGCTAGGGATCTAGCCGGAGGGCCAGATACGCAGTATTTT. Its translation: CSARDLAGGPDTQYF.

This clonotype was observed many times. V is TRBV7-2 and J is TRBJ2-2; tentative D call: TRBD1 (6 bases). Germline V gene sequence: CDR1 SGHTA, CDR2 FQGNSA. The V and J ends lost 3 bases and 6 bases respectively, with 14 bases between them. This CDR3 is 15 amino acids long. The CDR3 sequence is CASSFWGRPAGELFF. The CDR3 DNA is TGTGCCAGCAGCTTCTGGGGGCGCCCGGCCGGGGAGCTGTTTTTT.

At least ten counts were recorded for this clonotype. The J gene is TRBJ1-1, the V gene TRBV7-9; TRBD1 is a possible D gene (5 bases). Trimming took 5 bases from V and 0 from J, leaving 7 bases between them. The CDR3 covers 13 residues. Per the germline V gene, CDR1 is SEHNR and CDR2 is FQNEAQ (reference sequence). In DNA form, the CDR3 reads TGTGCCAGCAGCATGACAGTGAACACTGAAGCTTTCTTT. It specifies CASSMTVNTEAFF.

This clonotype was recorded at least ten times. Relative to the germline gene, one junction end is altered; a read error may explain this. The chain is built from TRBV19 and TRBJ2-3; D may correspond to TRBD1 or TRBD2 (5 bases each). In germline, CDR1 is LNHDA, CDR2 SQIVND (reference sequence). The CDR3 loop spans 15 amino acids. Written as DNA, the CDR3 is TGCGCCAGCAGCTTGACTGGGGGAGGCACAGATACGCAGTATTTT. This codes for CASSLTGGGTDTQYF. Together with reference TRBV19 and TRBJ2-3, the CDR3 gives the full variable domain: DGGITQSPKYLFRKEGQNVTLSCEQNLNHDAMYWYRQDPGQGLRLIYYSQIVNDFQKGDIAEGYSVSREKKESFPLTVTSAQKNPTAFYLCASSLTGGGTDTQYFGPGTRLTVL.

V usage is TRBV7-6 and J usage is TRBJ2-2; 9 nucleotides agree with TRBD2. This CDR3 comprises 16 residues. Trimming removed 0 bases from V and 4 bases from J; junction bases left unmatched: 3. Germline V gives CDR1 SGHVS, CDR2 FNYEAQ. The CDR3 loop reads CASSLASSGATGELFF. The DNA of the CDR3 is TGTGCCAGCAGCTTAGCGTCTAGCGGGGCCACCGGGGAGCTGTTTTTT. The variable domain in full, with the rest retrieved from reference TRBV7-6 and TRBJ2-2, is GAGVSQSPRYKVTKRGQDVALRCDPISGHVSLYWYRQALGQGPEFLTYFNYEAQQDKSGLPNDRFSAERPEGSISTLTIQRTEQRDSAMYRCASSLASSGATGELFFGEGSRLTVL.

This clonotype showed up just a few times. In DNA, the CDR3 is TGTGCCAGCAGCCTCCGCTCGTACAGGATTAATGAAAAACTGTTTTTT. As protein: CASSLRSYRINEKLFF. The chain joins TRBV14 to TRBJ1-4; weak D call: TRBD1 (5 bases). The CDR3 runs to 16 residues. The germline CDR1 and CDR2 sequences are SGHDN and FVKESK. The V gene lost 4 bases and the J gene lost 4 bases, with 16 bases spanning the gap. The full variable domain, its missing parts supplied by reference TRBV14 and TRBJ1-4, is EAGVTQFPSHSVIEKGQTVTLRCDPISGHDNLYWYRRVMGKEIKFLLHFVKESKQDESGMPNNRFLAERTGGTYSTLKVQPAELEDSGVYFCASSLRSYRINEKLFFGSGTQLSVL.

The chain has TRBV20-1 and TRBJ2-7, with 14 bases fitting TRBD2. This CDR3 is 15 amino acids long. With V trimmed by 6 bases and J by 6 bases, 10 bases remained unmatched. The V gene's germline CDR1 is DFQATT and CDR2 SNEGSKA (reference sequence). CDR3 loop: CSAQTSGRAPVEQYF. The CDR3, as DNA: TGCAGTGCCCAGACTAGCGGGAGGGCTCCGGTCGAGCAGTACTTC.

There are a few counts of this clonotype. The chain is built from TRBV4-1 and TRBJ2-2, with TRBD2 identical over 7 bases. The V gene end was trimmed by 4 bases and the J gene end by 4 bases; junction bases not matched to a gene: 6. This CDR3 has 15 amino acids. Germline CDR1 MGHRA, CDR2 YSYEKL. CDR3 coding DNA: TGCGCCAGCAGCCTTAGCGGGTCCCCCACCGGGGAGCTGTTTTTT. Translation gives CASSLSGSPTGELFF.

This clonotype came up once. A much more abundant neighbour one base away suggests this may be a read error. The DNA for the CDR3 is TGTGCCAGCAGGCCCGGGACAGGGTCGGACGAGCAGTACTTC. Protein product: CASRPGTGSDEQYF. The chain couples TRBV28 to TRBJ2-7; TRBD1 aligns across 9 bases. V shed 6 bases and J 5 bases; nucleotides not matched to a gene: 8. Germline CDR1 and CDR2: MDHEN and SYDVKM. The CDR3 is 14 residues long.

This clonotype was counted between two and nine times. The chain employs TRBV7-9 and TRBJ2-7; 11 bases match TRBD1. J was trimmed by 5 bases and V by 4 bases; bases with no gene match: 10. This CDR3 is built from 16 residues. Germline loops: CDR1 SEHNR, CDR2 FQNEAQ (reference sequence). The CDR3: CASSYTPGQGVDEQYF. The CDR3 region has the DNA TGTGCCAGCAGCTATACCCCGGGACAGGGGGTCGACGAGCAGTACTTC.

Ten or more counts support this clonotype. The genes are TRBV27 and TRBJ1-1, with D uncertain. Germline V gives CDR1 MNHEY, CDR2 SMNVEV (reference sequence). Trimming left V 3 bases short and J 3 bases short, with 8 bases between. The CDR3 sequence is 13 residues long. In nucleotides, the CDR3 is TGTGCCAGCAGTTTGGCCAGTGACACTGAAGCTTTCTTT. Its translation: CASSLASDTEAFF.